The 24 T cell receptor beta chains given below trace back to one sample, sequenced in a study of T-cell reconstitution after alpha-beta-depleted transplantation in children. TCRbeta library construction was performed incorporating unique molecular identifiers. In TCRdb, the PCR reads were re-called with MiXCR into one record per CDR3 protein. Of around 700,000 distinct CDR3 sequences in the sample, around 13% were seen once. Sequenced here: PBMCs, sampled before TCRalphabeta/CD19-depleted stem cell transplant. All receptors derive from a girl aged 2 to 9 with congenital amegakaryocytic thrombocytopenia, due to receive a stem cell transplant.

In this sample, this clonotype turned up a few times. The chain couples TRBV11-2 to TRBJ1-4; 8 bases align to TRBD1. CDR3 size: 15 residues. In germline, CDR1 is SGHAT, CDR2 FQNNGV. V was clipped by 5 bases and J by 8 bases; unmatched bases: 10. Here the CDR3 reads CASSDSQGVGEKLFF. For the CDR3, the DNA is TGTGCCAGCAGCGACTCACAGGGGGTTGGAGAAAAACTGTTTTTT.

This clonotype was observed many times. The chain uses TRBV5-1 and TRBJ1-2; D is possibly TRBD1 (5 bases). V was pared by 7 bases and J by 4 bases, with 17 bases between. Germline V gene lookup returns CDR1 SGHRS and CDR2 YFSETQ. CDR3 length: 14 amino acids. CDR3 sequence reads: CASGPPGLIYGYTF. The CDR3 coding sequence is TGCGCCAGCGGCCCCCCGGGACTCATCTATGGCTACACCTTC.

The CDR3 reads CATSTPGQGSYEQYF. The CDR3 DNA reads TGTGCCACCAGCACCCCGGGACAGGGTTCGTACGAGCAGTACTTC. This rearrangement joins TRBV15 to TRBJ2-7; 9 bases agree with TRBD1. Germline V gene data show CDR1 as LNHNV and CDR2 as YYDKDF (reference sequence). V lost 4 bases to trimming and J lost 4 bases; unmatched junction nucleotides: 8. The length of the CDR3 is 15 residues.

The table lists this clonotype with many counts. The rearrangement uses TRBV5-6 and TRBJ2-5; no clear D gene. The V and J ends lost 2 bases and 1 base respectively, with 9 bases between them. CDR3 length: 14 amino acids. Germline CDR1 and CDR2: SGHDT and YYEEEE. CDR3 residues: CASSLPTSQETQYF. CDR3 DNA sequence: TGTGCCAGCAGCTTACCGACTTCCCAAGAGACCCAGTACTTC.

This clonotype was picked up many times. This chain connects TRBV27 to TRBJ2-7, with D maybe TRBD2 (5 bases). Per germline, CDR1 MNHEY and CDR2 SMNVEV (reference sequence). Trimming left V 5 bases short and J 5 bases short, with 16 bases between. The CDR3 extends over 14 amino acids. The chain's CDR3 is CASSPGPAGNEQYF. The DNA of the CDR3 is TGTGCCAGCAGTCCGGGTCCCGCCGGGAACGAGCAGTACTTC.

The chain employs TRBV6-5 and TRBJ2-7; 12 bases line up with TRBD2. The CDR3 is 17 residues long. Germline V gives CDR1 MNHEY, CDR2 SVGAGI. The trim removed 0 bases at V and 3 bases at J, leaving 6 bases unmatched. The CDR3 here is CASSYSTSGSAIYEQYF. The CDR3 DNA reads as TGTGCCAGCAGTTACTCGACTAGCGGGAGCGCGATCTACGAGCAGTACTTC.

This clonotype appeared a few times. The rearrangement links TRBV5-1 to TRBJ2-7; 8 bases align to TRBD2. Germline V gene sequence: CDR1 SGHRS, CDR2 YFSETQ. V lost 0 bases to trimming and J lost 5 bases; unmatched junction nucleotides: 16. There are 18 residues in the CDR3. For the CDR3, the DNA is TGCGCCAGCAGCTTGGGGGGCGGGACTAGTGGTTTTATCGACGAGCAGTACTTC. Translated: CASSLGGGTSGFIDEQYF.

The rearrangement uses TRBV20-1 and TRBJ2-7; D is perhaps TRBD2 (5 bases). The V and J ends lost 6 bases and 5 bases respectively, with 20 bases between them. Looked up from germline, CDR1 is DFQATT and CDR2 is SNEGSKA (reference sequence). The length of the CDR3 is 14 residues. In nucleotides, the CDR3 is TGCAGTGCCCGGAGAGGTGGGAGCGGTGACGAGCAGTACTTC. Its protein is CSARRGGSGDEQYF.

The V call is TRBV20-1, the J call TRBJ2-3, with D maybe TRBD1 (6 bases). The ends were cut back, 2 bases at V and 3 bases at J, with 21 bases in the middle. This CDR3 contains 17 residues. CDR1 and CDR2 (germline): DFQATT, SNEGSKA (reference sequence). The CDR3 nucleotides are TGCAGTGCTAGAAGGTTAACTCTAAGAGGGGGTACAGATACGCAGTATTTT. It encodes CSARRLTLRGGTDTQYF.

This clonotype was seen many times. The chain carries TRBV5-1 and TRBJ2-7; D not resolved. V was clipped by 5 bases and J by 0 bases, with 12 bases between them. The CDR3 sequence is 14 residues long. Germline V gene sequence: CDR1 SGHRS, CDR2 YFSETQ. Written as DNA, the CDR3 is TGCGCCAGCAGGTCGTCAACCAGCTCCTACGAGCAGTACTTC. Protein: CASRSSTSSYEQYF.

This clonotype was observed a handful of times. This sequence joins TRBV7-8 and TRBJ2-3; perhaps TRBD1 as D (5 bases). From germline, CDR1 is SGHVS and CDR2 FQNEAQ. The CDR3 runs to 15 residues. Trimming pared 5 bases from V and 2 bases from J, leaving 14 bases between. Here the CDR3 reads CASSTYLGATDTQYF. The DNA for the CDR3 is TGTGCCAGCAGCACTTATCTAGGGGCCACAGATACGCAGTATTTT.

As to this clonotype: It may be a read error: a sequence one base away is much more abundant. The chain carries TRBV12-3 or TRBV12-4 and TRBJ2-1; perhaps TRBD1 as D (6 bases). Between the trimmed V and J ends, which lost 6 bases and 2 bases, there was a span of 8 bases. The CDR3 covers 13 residues. The CDR3 DNA follows: TGTGCCAGCAGACAGGGCACCTACAATGAGCAGTTCTTC. Its protein product is CASRQGTYNEQFF.

This clonotype was counted many times. J is TRBJ2-5 and V is TRBV12-3 or TRBV12-4; tentatively, D is TRBD2 (6 bases). The CDR3 contains 14 residues. Trimming left V 7 bases short and J 2 bases short, with 14 bases between. DNA of the CDR3: TGTGCCAGCACTTCTCCGGGACTTCAAGAGACCCAGTACTTC. As protein: CASTSPGLQETQYF.

This clonotype was counted ten times or more. The chain recombines TRBV7-9 with TRBJ2-7; 7 bases match TRBD1. This CDR3 has 16 residues. In germline, CDR1 is SEHNR, CDR2 FQNEAQ (reference sequence). V lost 5 bases to trimming and J lost 3 bases; unmatched junction nucleotides: 13. The CDR3 DNA is TGTGCCAGCAGCCCAAAGGTCTGGGACAGAGACTACGAGCAGTACTTC. Encoded protein: CASSPKVWDRDYEQYF.

At least ten counts were recorded for this clonotype. The chain has TRBV20-1 and TRBJ2-5; 10 bases are a match to TRBD1. The V gene's germline CDR1 is DFQATT and CDR2 SNEGSKA (reference sequence). This CDR3 has 14 amino acids. V shed 3 bases and J 1 base; nucleotides not matched to a gene: 2. CDR3 protein: CSASRTGGQETQYF. The DNA for the CDR3 is TGCAGTGCTAGTAGGACAGGGGGCCAAGAGACCCAGTACTTC.

This chain connects TRBV20-1 to TRBJ2-7; 14 positions agree with TRBD2. CDR1 is DFQATT, CDR2 SNEGSKA, per germline (reference sequence). This CDR3 has 17 residues. With V trimmed by 7 bases and J by 4 bases, 15 bases remained unmatched. Written as DNA, the CDR3 is TGCAGTGTATCAGGGACAGGGGGACTAGCGGGAGCTTACGAGCAGTACTTC. Protein product: CSVSGTGGLAGAYEQYF.

This clonotype was picked up one time. Germline and junction disagree at one end, which may indicate a read error. The V call is TRBV20-1, the J call TRBJ2-1; D is unclear. Germline-derived CDR1 and CDR2 are DFQATT and SNEGSKA (reference sequence). The CDR3 is 17 amino acids. CDR3 nucleotides: TGCAGTGCTAGAGATGAGTACGACCCTAGGACCTACAATGAGCGGTTCTTC. Amino acids: CSARDEYDPRTYNERFF.

This clonotype was detected many times. The V and J genes are TRBV5-1 and TRBJ2-1; D not certain. Trimming left V 4 bases short and J 9 bases short, with 20 bases between. The CDR3 spans 15 residues. The V gene's germline CDR1 is SGHRS and CDR2 YFSETQ. As DNA, the CDR3 is TGCGCCAGCAGCCTGAACGGGCCCGGCGTCTCTGAGCAGTTCTTC. Protein: CASSLNGPGVSEQFF.

This clonotype showed up many times. The chain is built from TRBV20-1 and TRBJ1-4; 7 nucleotides line up with TRBD1. Trimming cost V 6 bases and J 7 bases; bases outside gene matches: 8. This CDR3 has 13 residues. The germline gives CDR1 DFQATT, CDR2 SNEGSKA (reference sequence). The CDR3 reads CSATTGATEKLFF. CDR3 in DNA: TGCAGTGCCACAACAGGGGCCACTGAAAAACTGTTTTTT.

This clonotype was seen many times. The chain carries TRBV29-1 and TRBJ1-3; weak D call: TRBD1 (5 bases). V shed 6 bases and J shed 4 bases, with 13 bases lying between them. The CDR3 is 13 residues long. The germline V gene encodes CDR1 SQVTM and CDR2 ANQGSEA. This CDR3 reads CSVQEGVGNTIYF. The CDR3 DNA follows: TGCAGCGTCCAAGAAGGGGTAGGAAACACCATATATTTT.

This clonotype was seen only a few times. CDR3 DNA sequence: TGTGCCAGCAGCTTATATCCTAGCGGGAGAAAGACAGATACGCAGTATTTT. This gives the protein CASSLYPSGRKTDTQYF. The rearrangement joins TRBV7-7 to TRBJ2-3; 10 nucleotides match TRBD2. The CDR3 has 17 residues. The J segment lost 3 bases and the V segment lost 2 bases, leaving 8 bases of the junction unmatched. Germline V lookup: CDR1 SSHAT, CDR2 FNYEAQ (reference sequence).

This clonotype was seen many times. The rearrangement uses TRBV6-1 and TRBJ2-2, with D uncertain. V dropped 7 bases and J dropped 1 base, with 7 bases sitting between them. This CDR3 is 13 amino acids long. Per germline, CDR1 MNHNS and CDR2 SASEGT. CDR3 sequence (DNA): TGTGCCAGCATATTAAGGAACACCGGGGAGCTGTTTTTT. This codes for CASILRNTGELFF.

This clonotype was counted ten times or more. The rearrangement links TRBV5-1 to TRBJ1-2; 8 bases align to TRBD1. Germline-derived CDR1 and CDR2 are SGHRS and YFSETQ. CDR3 length equals 12 residues. After removal of 3 bases from V and 7 bases from J, the junction contained 2 bases not matched to a gene. The CDR3 here is CASSSGGGGYTF. The CDR3 DNA follows: TGCGCCAGCAGCTCAGGGGGCGGTGGCTACACCTTC.

The gene calls are TRBV5-1 and TRBJ2-2; no definite D call. The length of the CDR3 is 16 residues. V shed 2 bases and J shed 0 bases, with 11 bases lying between them. In germline, CDR1 is SGHRS, CDR2 YFSETQ. CDR3 amino acids: CASSLPTAANTGELFF. CDR3 in DNA: TGCGCCAGCAGCTTACCGACTGCCGCGAACACCGGGGAGCTGTTTTTT.